This T cell receptor (beta chain) was profiled in a study of shared clonotypes between healthy human individuals. Regarding the study as a whole: Generation probability values for non-shared clonotypes were lower than those for clonotypes shared by all four donors.

Unmatched junction bases numbered 3, after V lost 0 bases and J lost 3 bases. Looked up from germline, CDR1 is GTSNPN and CDR2 is SVGIG (reference sequence). The CDR3 is 15 residues long. Generated by immunoSEQ multiplex PCR, the TCRdb table keeps only in-frame clones and is missing some. Among about 710,000 clones listed, 73% were seen once. The sample holds one count of this clone. Antigen unknown. V usage is TRBV30 and J usage is TRBJ2-3, with 10 bases fitting TRBD2. The TCR comes from a woman aged 30 to 39 in good health. Sequencing was performed on memory CD4+ T cells sorted from blood. Subset described: CD45RA-negative fraction. CDR3 sequence: CAWSVSSGRTDTQYF. The CDR3 DNA reads as TGTGCCTGGAGTGTCTCTAGCGGGAGAACAGATACGCAGTATTTT.